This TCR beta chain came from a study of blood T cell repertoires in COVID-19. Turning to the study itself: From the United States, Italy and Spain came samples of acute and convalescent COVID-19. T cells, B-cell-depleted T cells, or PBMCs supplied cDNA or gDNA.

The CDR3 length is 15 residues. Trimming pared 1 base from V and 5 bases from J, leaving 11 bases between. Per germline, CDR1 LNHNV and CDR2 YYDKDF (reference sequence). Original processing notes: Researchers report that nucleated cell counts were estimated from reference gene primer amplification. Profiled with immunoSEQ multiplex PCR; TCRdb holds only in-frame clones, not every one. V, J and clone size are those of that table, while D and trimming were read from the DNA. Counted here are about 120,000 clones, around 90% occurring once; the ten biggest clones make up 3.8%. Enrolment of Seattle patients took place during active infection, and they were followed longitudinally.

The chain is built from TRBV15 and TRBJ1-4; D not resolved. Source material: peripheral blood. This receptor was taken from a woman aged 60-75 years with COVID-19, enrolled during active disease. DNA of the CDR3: TGTGCCACCAGCAGAGGACCGGGAAAGAATGAAAAACTGTTTTTT. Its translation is CATSRGPGKNEKLFF.